This T cell receptor (beta chain) is drawn from a study of CD8+ T cells in alopecia areata. General study results and limits: There were many expanded lesional clones persisting in scalp and blood during tofacitinib.

V was pared by 1 base and J by 6 bases, with 16 bases between. Germline CDR1 and CDR2: SGHNT and YYREEE (reference sequence). The CDR3 totals 15 residues. RNA, once extracted, was reverse transcribed into cDNA for use as the sequencing template. Libraries were prepared by immunoSEQ multiplex PCR; TCRdb keeps only in-frame clonotypes and omits some of them. The sample includes approximately 200,000 clones, 55% to 70% of them seen just once. Of note for this clone: Antigen: not known.

Described treatment: oral pan-JAK inhibitor, 5-10 mg twice daily. This TCR was sampled from a human donor with alopecia areata. This rearrangement joins TRBV5-4 to TRBJ1-2, with D perhaps matching TRBD1 (5 bases). This material consisted of CD4+ T cells sorted from blood, taken at week 4, from a patient treated with tofacitinib. This CDR3 reads CASSLTGREKDGYTF. CDR3 sequence (DNA): TGTGCCAGCAGCTTGACAGGTCGCGAAAAGGATGGCTACACCTTC.